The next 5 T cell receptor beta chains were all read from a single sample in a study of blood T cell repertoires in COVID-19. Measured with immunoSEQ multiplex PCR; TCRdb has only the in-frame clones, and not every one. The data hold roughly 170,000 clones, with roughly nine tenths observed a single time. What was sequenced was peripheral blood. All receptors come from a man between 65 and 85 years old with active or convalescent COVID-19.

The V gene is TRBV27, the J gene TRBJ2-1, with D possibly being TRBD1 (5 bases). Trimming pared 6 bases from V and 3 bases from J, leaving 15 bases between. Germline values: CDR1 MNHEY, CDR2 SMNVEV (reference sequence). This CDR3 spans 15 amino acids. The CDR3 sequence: CASRDTGPGYNEQFF. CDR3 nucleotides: TGTGCCAGCAGGGATACAGGACCCGGCTACAATGAGCAGTTCTTC.

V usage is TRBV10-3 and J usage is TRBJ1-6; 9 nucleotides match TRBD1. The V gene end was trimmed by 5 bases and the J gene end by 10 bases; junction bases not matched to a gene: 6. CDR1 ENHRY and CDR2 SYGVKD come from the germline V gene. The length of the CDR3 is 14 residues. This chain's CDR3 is CAISPGTGRSPLHF. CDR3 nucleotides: TGTGCCATCAGTCCTGGGACAGGGCGCTCACCCCTCCACTTT.

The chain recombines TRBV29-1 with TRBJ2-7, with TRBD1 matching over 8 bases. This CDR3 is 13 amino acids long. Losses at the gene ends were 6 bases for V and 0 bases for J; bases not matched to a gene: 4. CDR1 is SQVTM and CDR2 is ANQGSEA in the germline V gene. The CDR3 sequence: CSVGQALSYEQYF. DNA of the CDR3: TGCAGCGTGGGACAGGCCCTCTCCTACGAGCAGTACTTC.

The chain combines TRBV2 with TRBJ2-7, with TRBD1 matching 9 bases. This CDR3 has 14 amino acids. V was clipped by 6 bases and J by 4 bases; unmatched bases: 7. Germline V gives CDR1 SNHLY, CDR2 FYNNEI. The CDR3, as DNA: TGTGCCAGCAGGACCGGGACAGGGAAATACGAGCAGTACTTC. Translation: CASRTGTGKYEQYF.

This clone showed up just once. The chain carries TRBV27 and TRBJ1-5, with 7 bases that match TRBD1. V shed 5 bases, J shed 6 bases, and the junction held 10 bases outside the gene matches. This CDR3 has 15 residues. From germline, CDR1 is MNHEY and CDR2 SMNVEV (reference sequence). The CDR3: CASSTTGSVAQPQHF. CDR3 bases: TGTGCCAGCAGTACGACAGGGAGCGTGGCTCAGCCCCAGCATTTT.